This T cell receptor (beta chain) emerged from a study of shared T cell receptors in the human thymus (dated by TCRdb to the early 2020s). Concerning the study at large: The study investigated the way shared, self-reactive T-cell receptor alpha chains are produced in the human thymus.

V and J are trimmed by 3 bases and 3 bases, and the gene matches miss 4 bases of the junction. CDR1 and CDR2 are read off the germline V gene as SGHDT and YYEEEE. Spanning cysteine to phenylalanine, the CDR3 consists of 15 amino acids. The kept DNA is CDR3 alone, 45 bases in frame from the first base. Note on this clone: Its binding antigen is unknown. No clone much larger than this one lies a single base away; base qualities are absent.

Library creation used the immunoSEQ multiplex PCR assay. TCRdb obtained this table from immuneACCESS and retained in-frame rearrangements with V and J assigned. These tables miss some clones; where compared with another copy, unresolved V genes account for less than half of the shortfall, and the remainder is unexplained. In this sample the table shows about 610,000 clones, approximately 87% of which occur a single time. Around 0.01% of the sample comes from the top ten. In addition, the sample was reused for a study of human thymus T cells. Reported in the second study: The donors were immunologically healthy infants in Finland who had open corrective cardiac surgery for congenital heart defects. The thymus tissue came from surgical resects taken out during corrective cardiac surgery. Biased V and J gene segment usage appeared to be present in both thymic and peripheral blood repertoires. According to the related research, thymic TCR repertoires were highly overlapping among unrelated individuals. TCR alpha and beta repertoires from about 8 infant thymus samples and four related peripheral blood samples were characterized in the study. Donor ages ranging from about 7 to 250 days were recorded, and a handful of male and a couple of female infants were included in the cohort. After being mechanically released from the tissue, thymocytes were kept at -70 degrees C in pellets of about 10-33 million cells. A QIAsymphony instrument was used to extract genomic DNA from frozen cell pellets. The immunoSEQ multiplex PCR assay was used to amplify the TCRB and TCRAD loci from a standardized quantity of quality-controlled genomic DNA. The amplicons covered the V(D)J region and were long enough to include the CDR3 and to identify the V and J genes. Through the commercial immunoSEQ service, the amplicons were sequenced on an Illumina platform. Primer bias and sequencing errors were corrected as previously described, and TCRAD and TCRB were defined on the basis of the IMGT database. Repertoires were analysed with immunoSEQ Analyzer 3.0 and VDJTools, covering basic statistics, V/J segment usage, diversity estimates, rarefaction and pairwise overlap. Diversity was estimated with Chao1, ChaoE, Efron-Thisted, Shannon and inverse Simpson indices, and also on datasets down-sampled to the smallest sample. Repertoire overlap was assessed by strict matching of CDR3 nucleotide sequence, V gene and J gene, and clustering was done by Jaccard-based multidimensional scaling. On average, thymus samples gave 750,000 to 1,000,000 unique TCRB clonotypes, whereas blood samples gave about 84,000.

The sample consisted of thymocytes. The sequence derives from a boy younger than two with a congenital heart defect. Donor details come from another sample of the same person, matched by shared clones. The V and J genes are TRBV5-6 and TRBJ2-7, with 12 junctional bases fitting TRBD1. The DNA sequence is as follows: TGTGCCAGCAGCTGGAGGGACAGGGGGCTCTACGAGCAGTACTTC. Its translation reads: CASSWRDRGLYEQYF.